This TCR beta chain derives from a study of STAT5B mutations in CD4+ large granular lymphocyte leukemia. Study-wide results and caveats: About a quarter of private leukemic clonotypes occurred rarely in other patients' non-leukemic repertoires. Compared with healthy controls (2/35), patient top clones favored TRBV06 (8/27).

CDR1 is ENHRY and CDR2 is SYGVKD in the germline V gene. Trimming cost V 2 bases and J 5 bases, with 2 bases left between them. The CDR3 is 11 amino acids. With respect to this clone: The antigen is unknown. Other DNA sequences within the sample encode an identical CDR3.

TCRdb's table, derived via immunoSEQ multiplex PCR, lists solely in-frame clones and lacks some. Of about 45,000 clones detected, 80% to 90% appear once; the ten largest clones hold 2.6%. The rearrangement joins TRBV10-3 to TRBJ2-3; unclear D gene. The sequencing sample was made of CD4+ T cells from blood buffy coats. The sequence was obtained from a human donor in good health. The CDR3 sequence: CAISERDTQYF. In DNA form, the CDR3 reads TGTGCCATCAGTGAGAGAGATACGCAGTATTTT.